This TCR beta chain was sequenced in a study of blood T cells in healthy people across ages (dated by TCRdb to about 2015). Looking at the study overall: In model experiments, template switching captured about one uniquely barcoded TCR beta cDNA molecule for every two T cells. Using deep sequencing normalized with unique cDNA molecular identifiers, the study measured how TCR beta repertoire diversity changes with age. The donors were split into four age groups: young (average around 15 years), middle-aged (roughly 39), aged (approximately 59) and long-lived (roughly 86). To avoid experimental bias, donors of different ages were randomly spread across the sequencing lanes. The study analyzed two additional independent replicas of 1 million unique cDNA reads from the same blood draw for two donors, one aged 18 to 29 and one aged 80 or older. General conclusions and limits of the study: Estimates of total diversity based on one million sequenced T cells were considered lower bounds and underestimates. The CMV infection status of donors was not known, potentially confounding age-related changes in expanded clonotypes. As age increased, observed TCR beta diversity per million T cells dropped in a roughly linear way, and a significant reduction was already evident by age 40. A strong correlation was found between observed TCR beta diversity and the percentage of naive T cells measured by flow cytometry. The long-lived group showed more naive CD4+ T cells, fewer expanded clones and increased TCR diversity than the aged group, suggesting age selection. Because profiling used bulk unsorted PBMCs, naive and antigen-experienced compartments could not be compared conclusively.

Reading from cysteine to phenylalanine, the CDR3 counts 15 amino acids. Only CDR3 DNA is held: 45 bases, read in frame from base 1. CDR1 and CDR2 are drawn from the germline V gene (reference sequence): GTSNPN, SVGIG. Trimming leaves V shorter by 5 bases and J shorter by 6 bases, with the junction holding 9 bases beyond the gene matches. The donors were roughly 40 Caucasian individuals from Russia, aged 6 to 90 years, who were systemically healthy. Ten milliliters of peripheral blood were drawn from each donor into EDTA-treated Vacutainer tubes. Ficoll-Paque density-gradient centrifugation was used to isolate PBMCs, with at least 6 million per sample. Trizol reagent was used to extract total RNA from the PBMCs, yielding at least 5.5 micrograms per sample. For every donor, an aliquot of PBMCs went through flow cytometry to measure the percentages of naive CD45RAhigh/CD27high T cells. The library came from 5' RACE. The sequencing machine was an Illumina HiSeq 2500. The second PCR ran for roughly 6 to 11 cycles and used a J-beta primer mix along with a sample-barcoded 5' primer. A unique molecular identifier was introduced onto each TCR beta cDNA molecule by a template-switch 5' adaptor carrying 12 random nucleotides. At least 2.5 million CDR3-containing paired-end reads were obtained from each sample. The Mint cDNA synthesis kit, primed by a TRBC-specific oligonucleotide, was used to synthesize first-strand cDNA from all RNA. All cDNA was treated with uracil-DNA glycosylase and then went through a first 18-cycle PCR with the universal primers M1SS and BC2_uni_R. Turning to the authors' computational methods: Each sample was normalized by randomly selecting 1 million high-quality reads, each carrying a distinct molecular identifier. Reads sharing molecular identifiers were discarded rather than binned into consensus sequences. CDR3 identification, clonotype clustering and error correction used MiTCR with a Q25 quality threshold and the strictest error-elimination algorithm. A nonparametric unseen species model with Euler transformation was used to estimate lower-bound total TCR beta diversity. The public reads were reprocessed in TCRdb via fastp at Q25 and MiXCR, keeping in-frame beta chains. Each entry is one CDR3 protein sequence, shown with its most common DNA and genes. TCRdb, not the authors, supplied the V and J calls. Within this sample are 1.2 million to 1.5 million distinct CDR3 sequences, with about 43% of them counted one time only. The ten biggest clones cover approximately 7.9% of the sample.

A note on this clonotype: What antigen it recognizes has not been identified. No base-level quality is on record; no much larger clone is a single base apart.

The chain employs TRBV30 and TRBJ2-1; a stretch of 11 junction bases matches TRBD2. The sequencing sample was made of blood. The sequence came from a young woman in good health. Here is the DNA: TGTGCCTGGGGGCTAGCGGGAGGAGGGGGCAATGAGCAGTTCTTC. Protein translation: CAWGLAGGGGNEQFF.